The text below deals with one T cell receptor (beta chain). Original processing notes: Researchers report that nucleated cell counts were estimated from reference gene primer amplification. Here immunoSEQ multiplex PCR was the method, and the copy in TCRdb shows in-frame clones only, minus some. V and J calls and clone size are given by that table; D and trimming were obtained from the DNA. The table includes approximately 340,000 clones, about four fifths detected once. The data stem from a study of blood T cell repertoires in COVID-19. For the study at large: PBMCs, B-cell-depleted T cells, or T cells provided the cDNA or gDNA that made up the material.

The CDR3 runs 16 residues. V was clipped by 4 bases and J by 4 bases; unmatched bases: 10. From germline, CDR1 is LGHNA and CDR2 YSLEER. The TCR comes from a man younger than 45 with active or convalescent COVID-19. Sequences were obtained from peripheral blood. The chain carries TRBV4-3 and TRBJ1-3; 7 bases match TRBD1. CDR3 residues: CASSRDLTGMGNTIYF. CDR3 bases: TGCGCCAGCAGCCGGGATCTGACAGGGATGGGAAACACCATATATTTT.